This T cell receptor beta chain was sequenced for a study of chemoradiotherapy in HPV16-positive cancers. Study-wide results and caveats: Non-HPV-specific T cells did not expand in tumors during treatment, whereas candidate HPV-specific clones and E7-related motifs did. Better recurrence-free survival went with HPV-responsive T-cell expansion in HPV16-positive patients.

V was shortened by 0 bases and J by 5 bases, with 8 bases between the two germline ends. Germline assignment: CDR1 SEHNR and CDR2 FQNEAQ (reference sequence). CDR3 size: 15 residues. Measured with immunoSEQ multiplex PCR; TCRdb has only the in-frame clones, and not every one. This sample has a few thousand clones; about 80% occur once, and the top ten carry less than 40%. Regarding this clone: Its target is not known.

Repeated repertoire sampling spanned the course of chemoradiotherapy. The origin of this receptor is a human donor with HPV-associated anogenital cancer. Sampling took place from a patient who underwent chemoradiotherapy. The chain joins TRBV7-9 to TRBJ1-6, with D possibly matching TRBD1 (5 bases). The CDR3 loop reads CASSLATTDNSPLHF. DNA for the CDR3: TGTGCCAGCAGCTTAGCGACGACAGATAATTCACCCCTCCACTTT.